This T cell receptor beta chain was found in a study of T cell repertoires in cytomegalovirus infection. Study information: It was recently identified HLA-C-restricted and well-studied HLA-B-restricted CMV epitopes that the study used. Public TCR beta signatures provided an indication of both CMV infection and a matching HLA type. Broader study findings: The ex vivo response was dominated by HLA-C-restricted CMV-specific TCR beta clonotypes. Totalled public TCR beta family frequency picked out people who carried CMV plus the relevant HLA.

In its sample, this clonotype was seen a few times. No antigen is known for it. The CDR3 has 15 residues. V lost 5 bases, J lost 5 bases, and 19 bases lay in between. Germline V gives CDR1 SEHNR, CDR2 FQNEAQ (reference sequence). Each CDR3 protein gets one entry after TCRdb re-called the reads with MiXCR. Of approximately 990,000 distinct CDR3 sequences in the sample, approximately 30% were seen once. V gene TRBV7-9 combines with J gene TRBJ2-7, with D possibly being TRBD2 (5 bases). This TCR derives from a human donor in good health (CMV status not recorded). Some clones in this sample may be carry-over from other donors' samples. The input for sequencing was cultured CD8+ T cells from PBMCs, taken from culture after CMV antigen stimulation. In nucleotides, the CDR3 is TGTGCCAGCAGCGCCCACGTTGACTATTGGGACGAGCAGTACTTC. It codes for CASSAHVDYWDEQYF.